These T cell receptor beta chains were read from a single sample in a study of vaccination and CD4 T cells after COVID-19. MiXCR, applied by TCRdb to the PCR reads, yields one record per CDR3 protein. Counted here are around 1,200 distinct CDR3 sequences, about 14% occurring once; the ten biggest clones make up 52%. The antigens these receptors bind are not known. Specimen: CD4+ T cells from blood, cultured in vitro. The receptors here all came from a human donor in good health. Both conserved end residues are part of each CDR3. A D gene is named only where the DNA matches it firmly. Where a row states a size, it is once, few, many or the class of an expanded clone; other rows omit it.

j_gene,abundance,v_gene,len,d_gene,CDR3nt,CDR3aa
TRBJ2-7,NA,TRBV5-1,13,NA,TGCGCCAGCAGCCTACGACCGCCTTACGAGCAGTACTTC,CASSLRPPYEQYF
TRBJ1-2,NA,TRBV2,14,NA,TGTGCCAGCAGTGAAATAGGACAGCGTTATGGCTACACCTTC,CASSEIGQRYGYTF
TRBJ1-2,medium-sized,TRBV6-5,16,NA,TGTGCCAGCAGTTACTCGAGGTCCGAGGAAGGCTATGGCTACACCTTC,CASSYSRSEEGYGYTF
TRBJ1-5,medium-sized,TRBV6-2/TRBV6-3,16,NA,TGTGCCAGCAGTTACGTTATCGGAGGGTCAGATCAGCCCCAGCATTTT,CASSYVIGGSDQPQHF
TRBJ1-1,NA,TRBV2,13,NA,TGTGCCCAAGCAATAGAACTGAACACTGAAGCTTTCTTT,CAQAIELNTEAFF
TRBJ2-2,NA,TRBV5-6,12,NA,TGTGCCAGCAGCAGGGACTTCGGGGAGCTGTTTTTT,CASSRDFGELFF
TRBJ1-1,NA,TRBV12-3/TRBV12-4,11,NA,TGTGCCAGCAGTTTTTCGGGGCGTGCTTTCTTT,CASSFSGRAFF
TRBJ1-1,medium-sized,TRBV27,13,NA,TGTGCCAGCAGGCCGGGCCCGAACACTGAAGCTTTCTTT,CASRPGPNTEAFF
TRBJ2-3,medium-sized,TRBV7-3,15,TRBD2,TGTGCCAGCAGCTCCGGACTAGCGGGGGCAGATACGCAGTATTTT,CASSSGLAGADTQYF
TRBJ1-6,medium-sized,TRBV7-3,13,TRBD1,TGTGCCAGCAGCTTGACAGGGGATTCACCCCTCCACTTT,CASSLTGDSPLHF
TRBJ2-1,NA,TRBV7-2,14,TRBD1,TGTGCCAGCAGCCCCCGACAGGGGTCGCCATTCCCGTTCTTC,CASSPRQGSPFPFF
TRBJ2-5,medium-sized,TRBV24-1,14,TRBD1,TGTGCCACCAGAGGTACAGGGGATATGAAGACCCAGTACTTC,CATRGTGDMKTQYF
TRBJ1-5,medium-sized,TRBV28,14,NA,TGTGCCAGCAGTTTGTTGGGGAGCAATCAGCCCCAGCATTTT,CASSLLGSNQPQHF
TRBJ1-6,NA,TRBV5-1,15,NA,TGCGCCAGCAGCTCCTACGGGGACCCTAATTCACCCCTCCACTTT,CASSSYGDPNSPLHF
TRBJ2-1,NA,TRBV7-2,13,NA,TGTGCCAGCAGCTTACCAGGGATGGGGGAGCAGTTCTTC,CASSLPGMGEQFF
TRBJ2-7,few,TRBV18,14,TRBD1,TGTGCCAGCTCACCGGGGACAGGGAGCTACGAGCAGTACTTC,CASSPGTGSYEQYF
TRBJ2-1,NA,TRBV5-6,16,TRBD2,TGTGCCAGCAGCTTGGCAGCGGGAGCGAATAGTTATGAGCAGTTCTTC,CASSLAAGANSYEQFF
TRBJ1-2,NA,TRBV28,17,TRBD1,TGTGCCAGCAGCTCAGGGGGGGGACAGGGGGCGGTGAGTGGCTACACCTTC,CASSSGGGQGAVSGYTF
TRBJ2-5,medium-sized,TRBV7-9,16,NA,TGTGCCAGCAGCTTAGGCTTAAGGACTATCCAAGAGACCCAGTACTTC,CASSLGLRTIQETQYF
TRBJ2-7,NA,TRBV7-9,12,NA,TGTGCCAGCAGCCCAACTGGCTACGAGCAGTACTTC,CASSPTGYEQYF
TRBJ1-2,few,TRBV18,16,TRBD1,TGTGCCAGCTCACCGGCCCGGACAGGGGGTAACTATGGCTACACCTTC,CASSPARTGGNYGYTF
TRBJ1-2,medium-sized,TRBV10-3,14,NA,TGTGCCGTCCGGGACCCACTCGAAGGCTATGGCTACACCTTC,CAVRDPLEGYGYTF
TRBJ1-6,medium-sized,TRBV2,15,NA,TGTGCCAGCAAGTGGGTACACGGATCAGATTCACCCCTCCACTTT,CASKWVHGSDSPLHF
TRBJ2-7,NA,TRBV9,16,NA,TGTGCCAGCAGCTCGCCAACCGGGACGGGCTCCTACGAGCAGTACTTC,CASSSPTGTGSYEQYF
TRBJ2-7,medium-sized,TRBV2,15,NA,TGTGCCAGCTTAGGTCGGGCAGGGGCCGTTTCCGAGCAGTACTTC,CASLGRAGAVSEQYF
TRBJ1-2,medium-sized,TRBV7-2,14,NA,TGTGCCAGCAGCAACAAGAAGGGAGACTATGGCTACACCTTC,CASSNKKGDYGYTF
TRBJ1-2,medium-sized,TRBV6-2/TRBV6-3,16,NA,TGTGCCAGCAGTCGGGACAATTCCAGGACTAACTATGGCTACACCTTC,CASSRDNSRTNYGYTF